The clone carrying this T cell receptor beta chain was recorded many times. The antigen is not known. Trimming removed 4 bases from V and 5 bases from J; junction bases left unmatched: 10. Germline-derived CDR1 and CDR2 are SGHRS and YFSETQ. There are 15 residues in the CDR3. These data originate in a study of CD8 T cells in ankylosing spondylitis. Overall study results and limits: In peripheral blood, disease-linked CD8+ clones occurred at relatively low frequencies. Earlier literature documents some of the motif variants in reactive arthritis synovial fluid and blood.

The authors made TCR beta libraries by quantitative 5'-RACE with molecular barcodes. One entry per CDR3 protein, called by TCRdb with MiXCR from the 5' RACE reads. The data show about 130,000 distinct CDR3 sequences, around 7% seen once. Sample: blood, either unsorted or a sorted T cell fraction (not recorded which). This sequence was found in a male donor with ankylosing spondylitis or in good health (not recorded which). The chain is built from TRBV5-1 and TRBJ2-7; 9 nucleotides match TRBD1. CDR3 in DNA: TGCGCCAGCAGCGTTGACAGGGGGGGAATCAACGAGCAGTACTTC. It encodes CASSVDRGGINEQYF.